The present T cell receptor beta chain was sequenced within a study of beta chain features in type 1 diabetes. As regards this clone: Its matching antigen is unknown.

Study observations and caveats: For Type 1 diabetes patients, all four CD4+ subsets carried TCRB CDR3s that were moderately but significantly shorter.

V lost 4 bases and J lost 8, with 23 bases in between. CDR1 and CDR2 (germline): LGHNA, YNFKEQ. The length of the CDR3 is 16 residues. All of the isolated RNA was reverse transcribed, so expressed TCRB transcripts were sequenced. Profiled with immunoSEQ multiplex PCR; TCRdb holds only in-frame clones, not every one. Here the sample spans about 240,000 clones, 25% to 35% being singletons. Sequenced material: central memory CD4+ T cells from blood. This sequence was found in a man aged 30 to 39 in good health. The chain couples TRBV4-2 to TRBJ1-2; tentatively, D is TRBD1 (6 bases). CDR3 loop: CASSRPLSDSQYGYTF. CDR3 in DNA: TGTGCCAGCAGCCGGCCCCTATCGGACAGCCAATACGGCTACACCTTC.